This T cell receptor beta chain was sequenced in a study of OX40 agonist ivuxolimab in advanced cancers. Regarding the study in general: Ivuxolimab was a fully human IgG2 agonistic monoclonal antibody targeting the costimulatory receptor OX40 (CD134). Of the roughly 53 patients in dose escalation, some 19 had hepatocellular carcinoma, about 15 had melanoma, 9 had renal cell carcinoma and 9 had head and neck cancer. Peripheral TCRbeta sequencing was intended to test whether TCR sequence diversity was altered and clonal T-cell expansion was caused by ivuxolimab. The paper reports the monotherapy dose-escalation portion (N of about 56 patients) of the phase I ivuxolimab trial. Partial responses were achieved by three dose-escalation patients, of whom one had hepatocellular carcinoma and two had cutaneous melanoma. The dose-escalation cohort was roughly 83% male with a mean age of about 65 years, ranging from roughly 23 to 90. Intravenous ivuxolimab was administered to patients every 2 weeks at six dose levels: 0.01, 0.1, 0.3, 1.5, 3 and 10 mg/kg. Prior anti-PD-1, anti-PD-L1 or anti-CTLA-4 therapy was permitted, and checkpoint inhibitors had been received by roughly two fifths of dose-escalation patients.

Study-wide conclusions, independent of this receptor: In the 0.1-3.0 mg/kg groups, partial responders were among the patients with the lowest normalized peripheral clonal expansion, particularly in CD8+ T cells. Antigen specificity was not determined for the clonally expanded peripheral T cells. Low levels of normalized T-cell clonal expansion were also seen in some patients who did not respond. On average, CD8+ T cells showed more expanded clones than CD4+ T cells after ivuxolimab. At doses of 0.1 to 3.0 mg/kg, clonal expansion of both CD4+ and CD8+ T cells in blood was seen between baseline and week 6.

To note about this clone: Its antigen is still unknown. Base quality data are lacking; no much larger clone is found one base away.

Patients with a history of autoimmune disease or receiving systemic immunosuppression were excluded from the trial. Peripheral blood for TCR sequencing was collected from all dose cohorts at baseline, on cycle 4 day 1, and on cycle 7 day 1. The samples were drawn from a first-in-human, open-label, multicenter phase I dose-escalation trial of ivuxolimab. The trial enrolled adults with locally advanced or metastatic head and neck squamous cell, hepatocellular, melanoma or renal cell carcinoma. CD4+ and CD8+ T cells were sorted separately from peripheral blood before TCR sequencing. Per the germline V gene, ENHRY is the CDR1 and SYGVKD is the CDR2. Compared with germline, V lacks 5 bases and J lacks 10 bases; bases without a gene match: 15. The CDR3 runs 15 amino acids, cysteine and phenylalanine included. Only the CDR3 portion is preserved as DNA: 45 bases, with reading frame beginning at the first base.

Genomic DNA was isolated from the sorted cells so that the TCRbeta CDR3 region could be sequenced. TCRbeta CDR3 regions were sequenced using the immunoSEQ Assay. Held by TCRdb, this immuneACCESS table contains in-frame sequences only and omits some clones. Under half of the omission traces to an unresolved V gene where checked; the cause of the rest is unknown. The sample has tens of thousands of clones on record, under 90% of them singletons. Over 1.5% of the sample goes to the ten largest clones. Sequencing used CD4+ or CD8+ T cells sorted from blood, obtained in a trial of the OX40 agonist ivuxolimab. The sequence is built from TRBV10-3 and TRBJ2-7, with 9 bases matching TRBD2. The receptor was derived from an adult with an advanced solid tumor such as melanoma, head and neck, liver or kidney cancer. CDR3 sequence: CAISNIAGEGVGQYF. At the DNA level, the sequence is TGTGCCATCAGTAATATAGCGGGAGAGGGGGTGGGACAGTACTTC.